A single sample gave rise to the 27 T cell receptor beta chains below, sequenced in a study of OX40 agonist ivuxolimab in advanced cancers. Assay: immunoSEQ multiplex PCR; the TCRdb copy retains only in-frame clones and omits some. This sample yields about 46,000 clones, of which around 86% are seen a single time; roughly 12% belongs to the top ten. Specimen: CD4+ or CD8+ T cells sorted from blood, collected in a trial of the OX40 agonist ivuxolimab. These receptor sequences come from an adult with an advanced solid tumor such as melanoma, head and neck, liver or kidney cancer.

This clone appeared a few times. This rearrangement joins TRBV19 to TRBJ2-1, with D tentatively TRBD2 (5 bases). The germline gives CDR1 LNHDA, CDR2 SQIVND (reference sequence). Trimming took off 5 bases at V and 0 bases at J, with 14 bases between the two ends. This CDR3 comprises 16 residues. The CDR3 sequence is CASSRSGTRSYNEQFF. In DNA, the CDR3 is TGTGCCAGTAGTCGGAGCGGAACCCGCTCCTACAATGAGCAGTTCTTC.

The J gene is TRBJ1-5, the V gene TRBV2; no clear D gene. CDR1 SNHLY and CDR2 FYNNEI come from the germline V gene. The CDR3 runs 12 residues. V shed 8 bases and J shed 4 bases, with 9 bases lying between them. In DNA form, the CDR3 reads TGTGCCAGCTCCGTCTGGAATCAGCCCCAGCATTTT. Protein sequence: CASSVWNQPQHF.

The rearrangement links TRBV9 to TRBJ1-1; tentatively, D is TRBD1 (5 bases). CDR3 length equals 18 residues. V lost 0 bases, J lost 2 bases, and 20 bases lay in between. The germline V gene encodes CDR1 SGDLS and CDR2 YYNGEE. The CDR3 protein is CASSVVMGVGTANTEAFF. The CDR3 DNA reads TGTGCCAGCAGCGTAGTTATGGGGGTAGGTACTGCAAACACTGAAGCTTTCTTT. The complete variable domain, with remaining parts taken from reference TRBV9 and TRBJ1-1, reads DSGVTQTPKHLITATGQRVTLRCSPRSGDLSVYWYQQSLDQGLQFLIQYYNGEERAKGNILERFSAQQFPDLHSELNLSSLELGDSALYFCASSVVMGVGTANTEAFFGQGTRLTVV.

The chain is built from TRBV20-1 and TRBJ1-1, with D unresolved. V lost 3 bases and J 3 bases, leaving 5 bases between the germline ends. The CDR3 has 11 amino acids. CDR1 DFQATT and CDR2 SNEGSKA come from the germline V gene (reference sequence). Here the CDR3 DNA reads TGCAGTGCTAGGGTAGACACTGAAGCTTTCTTT. Amino acid sequence: CSARVDTEAFF.

This chain uses TRBV6-6 with TRBJ2-5; tentative D call: TRBD2 (5 bases). With 9 bases removed from V and 5 bases from J, the gap between germline ends came to 10 bases. The CDR3 extends over 11 amino acids. Per germline, CDR1 MNHNY and CDR2 SVGAGI (reference sequence). CDR3 coding DNA: TGTGCCAGTGAGGGCCTCGAGACCCAGTACTTC. It specifies CASEGLETQYF.

The CDR3 nucleotides are TGCGCCAGCAGTCAACCGGACAGGGTGGCTGGCTACACCTTC. This translates into CASSQPDRVAGYTF. The rearrangement joins TRBV23-1 to TRBJ1-2, with TRBD1 identical over 8 bases. TRBV23-1 qualifies as an ORF whose function is uncertain. The V segment lost 2 bases and the J segment 7 bases; nucleotides outside the gene matches: 6. There are 14 residues in the CDR3.

The CDR3 DNA follows: TGTGCCAGCAGTGACGGCGGCGAGCAGTACTTC. Its protein product is CASSDGGEQYF. The chain has TRBV2 and TRBJ2-7, with unresolved D. Trimming took 3 bases from V and 6 from J, leaving 6 bases between them. This CDR3 is 11 amino acids long. The germline CDR1 and CDR2 sequences are SNHLY and FYNNEI.

This sequence joins TRBV6-4 and TRBJ2-7; the D gene is possibly TRBD1 (5 bases). V lost 7 bases, J lost 4 bases, and 8 bases lay in between. This CDR3 is 11 amino acids long. The germline V gene has CDR1 MRHNA and CDR2 SNTAGT. CDR3 coding DNA: TGTGCCAGCATGGGGCTTTACGAGCAGTACTTC. Its protein product is CASMGLYEQYF.

The chain links TRBV5-1 to TRBJ2-1; D gene ambiguous. Germline values: CDR1 SGHRS, CDR2 YFSETQ. CDR3 length: 13 residues. V lost 1 base to trimming and J lost 7 bases, with 9 bases between them. CDR3 sequence: CASSLWTRNEQFF. The CDR3 coding sequence is TGCGCCAGCAGCTTGTGGACCAGAAATGAGCAGTTCTTC.

The CDR3 coding sequence is TGTGCCAGCAGGCACTACGAGCAGTACTTC. Amino acid sequence: CASRHYEQYF. V usage is TRBV6-1 and J usage is TRBJ2-7; D not certain. Germline V gene sequence: CDR1 MNHNS, CDR2 SASEGT. This CDR3 is built from 10 residues. V lost 6 bases and J lost 3, with 3 bases in between.

The J gene is TRBJ2-7, the V gene TRBV27; the D gene is possibly TRBD2 (6 bases). V dropped 0 bases and J dropped 7 bases, with 28 bases sitting between them. The CDR3 runs 19 residues. Germline values: CDR1 MNHEY, CDR2 SMNVEV (reference sequence). The CDR3 region is CASSLSFPTGGRSREEQYF. The CDR3, as DNA: TGTGCCAGCAGTTTATCGTTCCCGACCGGGGGTCGATCGAGGGAGGAGCAGTACTTC.

CDR3 nucleotides: TGTGCCAGCGGGGGGGCGACCTCCTACAATGAGCAGTTCTTC. Translated: CASGGATSYNEQFF. J is TRBJ2-1 and V is TRBV9, with D perhaps TRBD2 (7 bases). Germline loops: CDR1 SGDLS, CDR2 YYNGEE. V was clipped by 7 bases and J by 0 bases, with 11 bases between them. The CDR3 runs to 14 residues.

This chain connects TRBV7-2 to TRBJ1-1; 11 nucleotides match TRBD1. V was clipped by 4 bases and J by 4 bases; unmatched bases: 5. CDR1 and CDR2 from the germline V gene are SGHTA and FQGNSA. The CDR3 has 15 residues. The CDR3 spells CASSWRTGGGTEAFF. The CDR3 DNA sequence: TGTGCCAGCAGCTGGAGGACAGGGGGCGGCACTGAAGCTTTCTTT.

This chain connects TRBV5-8 to TRBJ2-1; D is unclear. V gave up 2 bases and J gave up 5 bases, with 5 bases separating them. The CDR3 sequence is 12 residues long. CDR1 is SGHTS and CDR2 is YDEGEE in the germline V gene. CDR3 protein: CASSLSDNEQFF. In nucleotides, the CDR3 is TGTGCCAGCAGCTTATCGGACAATGAGCAGTTCTTC.

CDR3 in DNA: TGTGCCACCAGCAACAAGAGGAATCAGCCCCAGCATTTT. It encodes CATSNKRNQPQHF. The rearrangement uses TRBV15 and TRBJ1-5; the D is unclear. V gave up 4 bases and J gave up 4 bases, with 8 bases separating them. This CDR3 is 13 amino acids long. Germline V CDR1 and CDR2: LNHNV, YYDKDF (reference sequence).

The gene calls are TRBV7-8 and TRBJ1-3, with D possibly being TRBD1 (5 bases). V lost 1 base and J lost 2, with 9 bases in between. Germline V gene data show CDR1 as SGHVS and CDR2 as FQNEAQ. This CDR3 is built from 15 residues. CDR3 region: CASSLGGGPGNTIYF. The CDR3 nucleotides are TGTGCCAGCAGCTTAGGGGGGGGACCTGGAAACACCATATATTTT.

The chain joins TRBV6-5 to TRBJ2-2; 9 bases map to TRBD1. From germline, CDR1 is MNHEY and CDR2 SVGAGI. The CDR3 covers 16 residues. V was pared by 0 bases and J by 5 bases, with 4 bases of the junction left unmatched. The CDR3 protein is CASSYSGTGFTGELFF. The CDR3 bases are TGTGCCAGCAGTTACTCCGGGACAGGGTTTACCGGGGAGCTGTTTTTT.

The chain carries TRBV27 and TRBJ2-1, with 7 bases aligning to TRBD1. Germline V gene data show CDR1 as MNHEY and CDR2 as SMNVEV (reference sequence). After removal of 4 bases from V and 2 bases from J, the junction contained 8 bases not matched to a gene. The CDR3 is 16 residues long. The CDR3 coding sequence is TGTGCCAGCAGTTCCACTCCCGGGACAGCCTACAATGAGCAGTTCTTC. This encodes CASSSTPGTAYNEQFF.

The V call is TRBV7-8, the J call TRBJ2-7; 7 bases map to TRBD1. Losses at the gene ends were 6 bases for V and 2 bases for J; bases not matched to a gene: 7. Per germline, CDR1 SGHVS and CDR2 FQNEAQ. The CDR3 contains 14 residues. This CDR3 reads CASSSDRRPYEQYF. The CDR3 DNA reads TGTGCCAGCAGTTCGGACAGGCGCCCCTACGAGCAGTACTTC.

In its sample, this clone was seen a few times. Additional DNA sequences in this sample encode the identical CDR3. The chain couples TRBV11-2 to TRBJ2-7; 7 bases fit TRBD1. The CDR3 totals 14 residues. Per the germline V gene, CDR1 is SGHAT and CDR2 is FQNNGV. The V gene end was trimmed by 1 base and the J gene end by 2 bases; junction bases not matched to a gene: 2. The CDR3 DNA is TGTGCCAGCAGCTTAGGACAGGGTGCCTACGAGCAGTACTTC. It translates to CASSLGQGAYEQYF.

In DNA, the CDR3 is TGTGCCAGCAGCTTGGGTGACAACACTGAAGCTTTCTTT. As protein: CASSLGDNTEAFF. The gene calls are TRBV5-8 and TRBJ1-1; no definite D call. V dropped 0 bases and J dropped 2 bases, with 5 bases sitting between them. Per the germline V gene, CDR1 is SGHTS and CDR2 is YDEGEE. The CDR3 length is 13 residues.

J is TRBJ2-5 and V is TRBV7-6, with D unclear. In germline, CDR1 is SGHVS, CDR2 FNYEAQ. The CDR3 runs 15 residues. V dropped 2 bases and J dropped 0 bases, with 10 bases sitting between them. CDR3 bases: TGTGCCAGCAGCTTAAGACTGTTGTACCAAGAGACCCAGTACTTC. Its translation is CASSLRLLYQETQYF. The whole variable domain, remainder taken from reference TRBV7-6 and TRBJ2-5, is GAGVSQSPRYKVTKRGQDVALRCDPISGHVSLYWYRQALGQGPEFLTYFNYEAQQDKSGLPNDRFSAERPEGSISTLTIQRTEQRDSAMYRCASSLRLLYQETQYFGPGTRLLVL.

V usage is TRBV2 and J usage is TRBJ2-1; no reliable D call. The CDR3 runs to 11 residues. V lost 4 bases, J lost 7 bases, and 5 bases lay in between. Germline V gene data show CDR1 as SNHLY and CDR2 as FYNNEI. CDR3 nucleotide sequence: TGTGCCAGCAGTGTAGCAAATGAGCAGTTCTTC. This codes for CASSVANEQFF.

The CDR3 sequence is CATSLAGGPGEQYF. DNA of the CDR3: TGTGCCACCAGCCTAGCGGGGGGGCCGGGCGAGCAGTACTTC. This sequence joins TRBV15 and TRBJ2-7; 12 nucleotides agree with TRBD2. V dropped 5 bases and J dropped 6; count of bases not matched to a gene: 5. The CDR3 loop spans 14 amino acids. Germline V CDR1 and CDR2: LNHNV, YYDKDF (reference sequence).

The chain combines TRBV13 with TRBJ1-1; D ambiguous. Germline V gene sequence: CDR1 PRHDT, CDR2 FYEKMQ (reference sequence). V lost 5 bases to trimming and J lost 5 bases, with 6 bases between them. The length of the CDR3 is 11 residues. The CDR3 spells CASSPRTEAFF. CDR3 DNA: TGTGCCAGCAGCCCTCGAACTGAAGCTTTCTTT.

The sample holds one count of this clone. The chain is built from TRBV2 and TRBJ1-2; possible D gene TRBD1, 6 bases. The CDR3 length is 18 residues. The V end lost 6 bases, the J end lost 2 bases, and 25 bases lay between the germline ends. Germline V CDR1 and CDR2: SNHLY, FYNNEI. The CDR3 sequence: CASSPGQSTPESNYGYTF. The DNA for the CDR3 is TGTGCCAGCAGCCCAGGACAGAGTACACCGGAATCCAACTATGGCTACACCTTC. Variable domain in full (rest from reference TRBV2 and TRBJ1-2): EPEVTQTPSHQVTQMGQEVILRCVPISNHLYFYWYRQILGQKVEFLVSFYNNEISEKSEIFDDQFSVERPDGSNFTLKIRSTKLEDSAMYFCASSPGQSTPESNYGYTFGSGTRLTVV.

The chain recombines TRBV7-9 with TRBJ2-5; no reliable D call. This CDR3 has 13 amino acids. Trimming took off 2 bases at V and 3 bases at J, with 7 bases between the two ends. Germline V gene sequence: CDR1 SEHNR, CDR2 FQNEAQ (reference sequence). CDR3 in amino acids: CASSLRREETQYF. The CDR3 nucleotides are TGTGCCAGCAGCTTAAGGCGTGAAGAGACCCAGTACTTC.